Below, 29 T cell receptor beta chains from the same sample are listed, as sequenced in a study of blood T cells in healthy people across ages. A second PCR, run for roughly 7 to 12 cycles, used a sample-barcoded 5' primer plus a J-beta primer mix. TCRdb re-derived calls from the 5' RACE reads in MiXCR, one entry per CDR3 protein. The table has roughly 1.9 million distinct CDR3 sequences, around 42% seen once; the top ten hold 23%. Specimen: blood. These receptors were taken from a human donor in good health.

The genes are TRBV5-1 and TRBJ2-3, with D possibly being TRBD2 (6 bases). Trimming removed 3 bases from V and 6 bases from J, with 14 bases in between. The germline V gene encodes CDR1 SGHRS and CDR2 YFSETQ. The CDR3 extends over 14 amino acids. The CDR3 bases are TGCGCCAGCAGCTGGGGACTGTCCGAGGATACGCAGTATTTT. Its translation: CASSWGLSEDTQYF.

V is TRBV4-1 and J is TRBJ2-1, with a possible D match to TRBD1 (6 bases). The CDR3 covers 18 residues. Trimming stripped 1 base from V and 4 bases from J, with 20 bases between. Germline-derived CDR1 and CDR2 are MGHRA and YSYEKL. The CDR3, as DNA: TGCGCCAGCAGCCAAGTAGAAACGGGTGGACAGTTATACAATGAGCAGTTCTTC. Amino acid sequence: CASSQVETGGQLYNEQFF.

This clonotype was seen at least ten times. The chain joins TRBV7-9 to TRBJ2-4; D remains unclear. V shed 5 bases and J shed 5 bases, with 13 bases lying between them. Germline V gene sequence: CDR1 SEHNR, CDR2 FQNEAQ (reference sequence). The CDR3 has 14 amino acids. The CDR3 spells CASSRPGAQNIQYF. The CDR3 bases are TGTGCCAGCAGCCGTCCGGGTGCGCAAAACATTCAGTACTTC.

The chain carries TRBV28 and TRBJ1-2, with D possibly TRBD1 on 6 matching bases. With 2 bases removed from V and 8 bases from J, the gap between germline ends came to 12 bases. The CDR3 runs 13 residues. Looked up from germline, CDR1 is MDHEN and CDR2 is SYDVKM. The CDR3 sequence is CASSLSAGDGYTF. The CDR3 nucleotides are TGTGCCAGCAGTTTAAGTGCAGGGGACGGCTACACCTTC.

The rearrangement links TRBV7-2 to TRBJ1-5; tentative D call: TRBD1 (6 bases). V lost 1 base to trimming and J lost 3 bases, with 13 bases between them. There are 16 residues in the CDR3. The germline gives CDR1 SGHTA, CDR2 FQGNSA. The CDR3 is CASSLVSGALNQPQHF. The CDR3 DNA is TGTGCCAGCAGCTTAGTTTCAGGGGCTCTCAATCAGCCCCAGCATTTT. Combining the CDR3 with reference TRBV7-2 and TRBJ1-5 gives the whole variable domain GAGVSQSPSNKVTEKGKDVELRCDPISGHTALYWYRQSLGQGLEFLIYFQGNSAPDKSGLPSDRFSAERTGGSVSTLTIQRTQQEDSAVYLCASSLVSGALNQPQHFGDGTRLSIL.

J is TRBJ2-4 and V is TRBV20-1, with unresolved D. The V and J ends lost 5 bases and 7 bases respectively, with 12 bases between them. From germline, CDR1 is DFQATT and CDR2 SNEGSKA (reference sequence). This CDR3 is 12 amino acids long. CDR3 DNA sequence: TGCAGTGCTCCTCTCGTCGGCAACATTCAGTACTTC. Its protein product is CSAPLVGNIQYF.

This clonotype showed up many times. The chain is built from TRBV11-2 and TRBJ1-1; TRBD1 might be the D (5 bases). Germline V gene lookup returns CDR1 SGHAT and CDR2 FQNNGV. V lost 5 bases and J 4 bases, leaving 11 bases between the germline ends. The CDR3 has 13 residues. The CDR3 region is CASSLGGTTEAFF. The CDR3 nucleotides are TGTGCCAGCAGCCTCGGGGGGACCACTGAAGCTTTCTTT.

Comment on this clonotype: At one end, the junction sequence differs from germline, possibly due to a read error. V is TRBV4-3 and J is TRBJ2-5, with 7 bases fitting TRBD1. The CDR3 loop spans 15 amino acids. Germline loops: CDR1 LGHNA, CDR2 YSLEER. In nucleotides, the CDR3 is TGCTCCAGCAGCCAAGGCAACAGGGGATGGGAGACCCAGTACTTC. This sequence encodes CSSSQGNRGWETQYF.

This clonotype was seen only a few times. V gene TRBV9 combines with J gene TRBJ2-1, with D perhaps TRBD1 or TRBD2 (5 bases each). The CDR3 has 15 amino acids. Trimming removed 1 base at V and 7 bases at J, with 15 bases between. Germline V gene data show CDR1 as SGDLS and CDR2 as YYNGEE. The CDR3 region has the DNA TGTGCCAGCAGCGTATATCGCGAGGGGCAGAATGAGCAGTTCTTC. Translated, it gives CASSVYREGQNEQFF.

This rearrangement joins TRBV15 to TRBJ2-6; D unclear. The germline V gene has CDR1 LNHNV and CDR2 YYDKDF (reference sequence). Between the trimmed V and J ends, which lost 5 bases and 0 bases, there was a span of 14 bases. This CDR3 has 17 amino acids. The CDR3 DNA is TGTGCCACCAGCCCGAATTTTGCCGTCTCTGGGGCCAACGTCCTGACTTTC. Its translation: CATSPNFAVSGANVLTF. The variable domain in full, with the rest retrieved from reference TRBV15 and TRBJ2-6, is DAMVIQNPRYQVTQFGKPVTLSCSQTLNHNVMYWYQQKSSQAPKLLFHYYDKDFNNEADTPDNFQSRRPNTSFCFLDIRSPGLGDTAMYLCATSPNFAVSGANVLTFGAGSRLTVL.

V usage is TRBV20-1 and J usage is TRBJ1-1; D gene ambiguous. Germline values: CDR1 DFQATT, CDR2 SNEGSKA (reference sequence). V dropped 6 bases and J dropped 4 bases, with 9 bases sitting between them. The CDR3 covers 11 residues. CDR3 sequence (DNA): TGCAGTGCGGAAGCGAGCACTGAAGCTTTCTTT. Amino acids: CSAEASTEAFF.

The CDR3 is CASFPGQGTYEQYF. CDR3 bases: TGCGCCAGTTTCCCGGGACAGGGAACCTACGAGCAGTACTTC. The rearrangement links TRBV5-1 to TRBJ2-7; 9 positions match TRBD1. CDR1 SGHRS and CDR2 YFSETQ come from the germline V gene. The CDR3 spans 14 residues. J gave up 2 bases and V 8 bases, and 8 bases lay outside the gene matches.

The chain employs TRBV12-3 or TRBV12-4 and TRBJ2-7, with D hard to call. The CDR3 covers 14 residues. V dropped 3 bases and J dropped 2 bases, with 11 bases sitting between them. DNA of the CDR3: TGTGCCAGCAGTTTCGCGGACGGAACCTACGAGCAGTACTTC. It yields the protein CASSFADGTYEQYF.

V and J are TRBV29-1 and TRBJ2-1; 16 bases align to TRBD2. The CDR3 is 14 residues long. The J segment lost 8 bases and the V segment lost 4 bases, leaving 2 bases of the junction unmatched. Germline loops: CDR1 SQVTM, CDR2 ANQGSEA. DNA for the CDR3: TGCAGCGTTGCCGGGACTAGCGGGGGGGATGAGCAGTTCTTC. Residues: CSVAGTSGGDEQFF.

This clonotype showed up just a few times. The V and J genes are TRBV29-1 and TRBJ2-7; D is uncertain. Deletions cut 6 bases from V and 4 bases from J, with 13 bases between. This CDR3 contains 12 residues. Germline CDR1 is SQVTM and CDR2 is ANQGSEA. As DNA, the CDR3 is TGCAGCGTCGCGCCGAATAGGTACGAGCAGTACTTC. Translated, it gives CSVAPNRYEQYF.

The table lists this clonotype with a few counts. The CDR3, as DNA: TGCAGTGCTCCTCTAGCGGGGGGGCGAAATGAGCAGTTCTTC. Protein sequence: CSAPLAGGRNEQFF. The rearrangement joins TRBV20-1 to TRBJ2-1, with TRBD2 identical over 12 bases. CDR1 DFQATT and CDR2 SNEGSKA come from the germline V gene (reference sequence). V shed 5 bases and J 7 bases; nucleotides not matched to a gene: 6. The CDR3 is 14 amino acids.

V gene TRBV7-2 combines with J gene TRBJ1-5; 8 nucleotides line up with TRBD1. With 5 bases clipped from V and 6 bases from J, the junction kept 6 bases outside the gene matches. In germline, CDR1 is SGHTA, CDR2 FQGNSA. The length of the CDR3 is 14 residues. Written as DNA, the CDR3 is TGTGCCAGCAGCCAGGCCAGGGGGCCTCAGCCCCAGCATTTT. As protein: CASSQARGPQPQHF.

The rearrangement uses TRBV7-8 and TRBJ1-1; D remains ambiguous. V lost 2 bases and J 1 base, leaving 11 bases between the germline ends. CDR1 and CDR2 (germline): SGHVS, FQNEAQ. CDR3 length: 15 amino acids. The CDR3 sequence is CASSLLRRGNTEAFF. CDR3 coding DNA: TGTGCCAGCAGCTTACTACGGAGAGGGAACACTGAAGCTTTCTTT.

This clonotype came up a few times. The chain is built from TRBV6-5 and TRBJ1-2; D gene uncertain. V was trimmed by 3 bases and J by 8 bases, leaving 13 bases between them. Germline V gives CDR1 MNHEY, CDR2 SVGAGI. There are 13 residues in the CDR3. Written as DNA, the CDR3 is TGTGCCAGCAGTTATTTTACCGGGAAGGGCTACACCTTC. This sequence encodes CASSYFTGKGYTF.

This clonotype has ten or more counts. The chain combines TRBV4-1 with TRBJ1-1; D perhaps matches TRBD1 (6 bases). The CDR3 sequence is 13 residues long. The V gene's germline CDR1 is MGHRA and CDR2 YSYEKL. V lost 6 bases to trimming and J lost 4 bases, with 12 bases between them. The DNA for the CDR3 is TGCGCCAGCAGGCGTGGACAGTCCACTGAAGCTTTCTTT. It codes for CASRRGQSTEAFF.

To note about this clonotype: A much larger clonotype is one base distant, so this may be a read error. The chain recombines TRBV12-3 or TRBV12-4 with TRBJ2-1; possibly TRBD2 for D (5 bases). V lost 2 bases, J lost 10 bases, and 15 bases lay in between. CDR3 length: 14 amino acids. This CDR3 reads CASSLSGTQYEQFF. The CDR3 bases are TGTGCCAGCAGTTTAAGCGGCACCCAATACGAGCAGTTCTTC.

J is TRBJ2-6 and V is TRBV7-2; 10 bases align to TRBD1. After removal of 5 bases from V and 1 base from J, the junction contained 8 bases not matched to a gene. This CDR3 comprises 18 residues. The germline V gene has CDR1 SGHTA and CDR2 FQGNSA. The CDR3 nucleotides read TGTGCCAGCAGCCGGAACGGACAGGGGGTATCTGGGGCCAACGTCCTGACTTTC. This gives the protein CASSRNGQGVSGANVLTF.

This clonotype was detected a few times. CDR3 coding DNA: TGTGCCAGCAGCCAAGCCCTTAGCGGGGGGGCCGTGGATGAGCAGTTCTTC. It translates to CASSQALSGGAVDEQFF. The chain uses TRBV3-1 and TRBJ2-1; 11 bases line up with TRBD2. The V gene's germline CDR1 is LGHDT and CDR2 YNNKEL (reference sequence). V lost 1 base and J lost 8; bases outside the gene matches: 10. CDR3 length: 17 amino acids.

The chain joins TRBV4-3 to TRBJ1-2; no reliable D call. V dropped 2 bases and J dropped 0 bases, with 13 bases sitting between them. This CDR3 has 16 residues. The germline gives CDR1 LGHNA, CDR2 YSLEER. The DNA for the CDR3 is TGCGCCAGCAGCCAACAAACCTTACAGACTAACTATGGCTACACCTTC. As protein: CASSQQTLQTNYGYTF.

This chain joins TRBV5-4 and TRBJ1-4, with unresolved D. The CDR3 contains 13 residues. Germline V CDR1 and CDR2: SGHNT, YYREEE (reference sequence). V was shortened by 0 bases and J by 7 bases, with 7 bases between the two germline ends. The CDR3 sequence: CASSLVSSEKLFF. DNA for the CDR3: TGTGCCAGCAGCTTGGTATCGTCTGAAAAACTGTTTTTT.

This clonotype has a handful of counts. The junction and the germline gene differ at one end; a read error may be behind it. The chain couples TRBV5-1 to TRBJ1-1; no firm D call. The CDR3 totals 15 residues. The V gene's germline CDR1 is SGHRS and CDR2 YFSETQ. CDR3 DNA: TGTGCCAGCAGCTCATACGGGCAGCCGAACACTGAAGCTTTCTTT. Protein product: CASSSYGQPNTEAFF.

V and J are TRBV6-1 and TRBJ2-3; the D is unclear. Per germline, CDR1 MNHNS and CDR2 SASEGT. Trimming left V 7 bases short and J 2 bases short, with 7 bases between. The CDR3 length is 12 residues. The CDR3 DNA follows: TGTGCCAGCACCAAAATCACAGATACGCAGTATTTT. Amino acids: CASTKITDTQYF.

This chain links TRBV27 with TRBJ1-1; D gene uncertain. The germline V and J ends were trimmed by 3 bases and 1 base, with 9 bases remaining between them. Germline V CDR1 and CDR2: MNHEY, SMNVEV (reference sequence). The CDR3 runs 14 residues. CDR3 sequence reads: CASSFRSPNTEAFF. CDR3 in DNA: TGTGCCAGCAGTTTCCGGAGCCCGAACACTGAAGCTTTCTTT.

This clonotype occurred a few times. The chain links TRBV7-2 to TRBJ2-4, with D perhaps matching TRBD1 (6 bases). This CDR3 is built from 16 residues. V was pared by 5 bases and J by 0 bases, with 14 bases between. Germline loops: CDR1 SGHTA, CDR2 FQGNSA. CDR3 coding DNA: TGTGCCAGCAGCAACGACAGGATTCTAGCCAAAAACATTCAGTACTTC. The encoded protein is CASSNDRILAKNIQYF.